The source of this T cell receptor (beta chain) is a study of T cell responses to AZD1222 COVID-19 vaccine. Comments on this clone: Its cognate antigen is unknown.

The table came from immunoSEQ multiplex PCR; TCRdb's copy has only in-frame clones and leaves some out. The sample lists over 150,000 clones, 92% occurring once. Regarding the study as a whole: Two AZD1222 administrations were followed by greater Spike-specific TCR breadth and depth. There were mostly white British donors and more females than males, and clonal diversity was possibly underestimated. The peak T cell response came first, and repertoires were sampled only after it.

The CDR3 sequence is 16 residues long. The germline CDR1 and CDR2 sequences are SGHNT and YYREEE (reference sequence). Trimming shortened V by 0 bases and J by 0 bases, and 10 bases separated the two germline ends. The sequencing here drew on peripheral blood, taken on day 0 of AZD1222 vaccination. The TCR was taken from an adult in good health. The chain employs TRBV5-4 and TRBJ1-3; D not resolved. CDR3 DNA: TGTGCCAGCAGCTTGGCTGGAGCCTTCTCTGGAAACACCATATATTTT. Protein sequence: CASSLAGAFSGNTIYF.